The T cell receptor (beta chain) described here comes from a study of T cell responses to AZD1222 COVID-19 vaccine. Points from the study as a whole: Along spike, vaccine-associated CD4 TCRs were found throughout, with dominance at 160-218 and 743-854. Nearly half of spike-specific TCRs reportedly go after variant regions that carry no mutations. Most donors were white British, females outnumbered males, and clonal diversity was possibly underestimated. Spike-specific TCR breadth and depth rose after two AZD1222 doses.

The germline V gene has CDR1 MNHEY and CDR2 SVGAGI. Trimming took off 0 bases at V and 4 bases at J, with 10 bases between the two ends. CDR3 size: 15 residues. A remark on this clone: Its cognate antigen is unknown.

Generated by immunoSEQ multiplex PCR, the TCRdb table keeps only in-frame clones and is missing some. This table holds 100,000 to 150,000 clones, about 88% found once. The sequence derives from an adult who received the AZD1222 COVID-19 vaccine. The sequences come from peripheral blood, collected 28 days after the second AZD1222 dose. The gene calls are TRBV6-5 and TRBJ1-5, with D possibly being TRBD1 (5 bases). CDR3 sequence (DNA): TGTGCCAGCAGTTACTCCGGGGGGTTTAATCAGCCCCAGCATTTT. It translates to CASSYSGGFNQPQHF.